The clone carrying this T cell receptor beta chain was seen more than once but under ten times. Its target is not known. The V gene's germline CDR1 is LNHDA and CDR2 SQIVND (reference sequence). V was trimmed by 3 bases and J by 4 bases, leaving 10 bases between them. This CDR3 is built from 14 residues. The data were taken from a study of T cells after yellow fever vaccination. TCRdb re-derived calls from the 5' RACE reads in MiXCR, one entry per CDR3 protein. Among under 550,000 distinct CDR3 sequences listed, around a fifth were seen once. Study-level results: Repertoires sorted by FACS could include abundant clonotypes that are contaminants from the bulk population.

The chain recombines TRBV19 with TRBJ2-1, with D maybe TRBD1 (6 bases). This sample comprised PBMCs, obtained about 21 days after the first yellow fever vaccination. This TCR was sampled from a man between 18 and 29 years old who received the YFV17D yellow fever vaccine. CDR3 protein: CASSIGGPYNEQFF. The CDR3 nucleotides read TGTGCCAGTAGTATTGGGGGCCCATACAATGAGCAGTTCTTC.